This TCR beta chain stems from a study of breast tumors, draining lymph nodes, adjacent tissues. This clonotype has a count of ten or more. The lymph nodes were axillary draining lymph nodes from breast cancer patients. The CDR3 totals 15 residues. V trimming: 3 bases; J trimming: 4 bases; junction bases outside the gene matches: 3. Germline loops: CDR1 MNHEY, CDR2 SVGAGI. A single record per CDR3 protein comes from TCRdb applying MiXCR to the multiplex PCR reads. The profile shows some 140,000 distinct CDR3 sequences, about a fifth of them singletons. The chain carries TRBV6-5 and TRBJ1-6, with 7 bases aligning to TRBD1. Sequencing was performed on axillary lymph node tissue. This sequence was found in a female donor with breast cancer. Some clones in this sample may be carry-over from other donors' samples. The CDR3 loop reads CASSYGTVYNSPLHF. The CDR3 nucleotides read TGTGCCAGCAGTTATGGGACAGTTTATAATTCACCCCTCCACTTT.